These T cell receptor beta chains were read from a single sample in a study of shared clonotypes between healthy human individuals. Generated by immunoSEQ multiplex PCR, the TCRdb table keeps only in-frame clones and is missing some. The profile covers millions of clones, with about 95% appearing a single time and roughly 1% taken by the ten largest. Input material: naive CD8+ T cells sorted from blood. All receptors derive from a man younger than 30 in good health. The CDR3 runs from the conserved cysteine through the conserved F or W. The D gene is left open where the match is weak. Where a row states a size, it is once, few, many or the class of an expanded clone; other rows omit it.

NA,NA,TRBV9,TRBJ2-2,TGTGCCAGCAGCTTAGGGGCAGGGACCGGGGAGCTGTTTTTT,CASSLGAGTGELFF
NA,NA,TRBV7-9,TRBJ1-4,TGTGCCAGCAGCTCCCCGCTCGGAGGTCGGGTCGGTACTAATGAAAAACTGTTTTTT,CASSSPLGGRVGTNEKLFF
TRBD1,NA,TRBV18,TRBJ2-3,TGTGCCAGCTCACCAACCAGGGGGTCCACAGATACGCAGTATTTT,CASSPTRGSTDTQYF
NA,NA,TRBV30,TRBJ2-1,TGTGCCTGGAGTCCCGGGACTGAGGCGTTCTTC,CAWSPGTEAFF
NA,NA,TRBV21-1,TRBJ2-5,TGTGCCAGCAGCAAACTCGAGTACCAAGAGACCCAGTACTTC,CASSKLEYQETQYF
NA,once,TRBV6-5,TRBJ2-1,TGTGCCAGCAGTTCACCTAGGGAGCAGTTCTTC,CASSSPREQFF
TRBD2,NA,TRBV7-8,TRBJ2-3,TGTGCCAGCAGCTTTGAGGGACTAGCGGAGACGTACACAGATACGCAGTATTTT,CASSFEGLAETYTDTQYF
NA,once,TRBV9,TRBJ2-5,TGTGCCAGCAGCGCCGGCTCGCTCCAAGAGACCCAGTACTTC,CASSAGSLQETQYF
TRBD2,NA,TRBV27,TRBJ2-1,TGTGCCAGCAGTCCCCGGAGCGGGAAGGGCGATGAGCAGTTCTTC,CASSPRSGKGDEQFF
NA,few,TRBV7-9,TRBJ1-1,TGTGCCAGCAGCTTAGCACAGGGGAACACTGAAGCTTTCTTT,CASSLAQGNTEAFF
TRBD2,NA,TRBV4-3,TRBJ2-7,TGCGCCAGCAGCCAAGAAGTGATGGGCGGGAGAGCGTACGAGCAGTACTTC,CASSQEVMGGRAYEQYF
TRBD1,NA,TRBV4-1,TRBJ2-5,TGCGCCAGCAGCCAAGGACAGGGCTGGGAGACCCAGTACTTC,CASSQGQGWETQYF
TRBD1,NA,TRBV7-9,TRBJ1-4,TGTGCCAGCAGTCCGCCAGGGACAGGGATTAATGAAAAACTGTTTTTT,CASSPPGTGINEKLFF
NA,once,TRBV4-1,TRBJ2-1,TGCGCCAGCAGCCAGGGTTACAATGAGCAGTTCTTC,CASSQGYNEQFF
TRBD2,NA,TRBV2,TRBJ2-7,TGTGCCAGCAGTGGGGACCCGGGACTAGCGGGTCAGGGGTCCTACGAGCAGTACTTC,CASSGDPGLAGQGSYEQYF
TRBD2,NA,TRBV7-2,TRBJ2-3,TGTGCCAGCAGCCCCGGACTAGCGGGGGCTCGCACAGATACGCAGTATTTT,CASSPGLAGARTDTQYF
TRBD2,NA,TRBV27,TRBJ2-7,TGTGCCAGCAGTCCCGGGACTAGCGGGGATCAGCAGTACTTC,CASSPGTSGDQQYF
NA,NA,TRBV6-6,TRBJ1-1,TGTGCCAGCAGTCCCGTAGGCCAAAACCCAGCTTTCTTT,CASSPVGQNPAFF
NA,NA,TRBV27,TRBJ2-7,TGTGCCAGCAGTTTAGACAGGCTCAACGAGCAGTACTTC,CASSLDRLNEQYF
NA,NA,TRBV6-4,TRBJ2-7,TGTGCCAGCAGTGTATCCGGGGGCTACGAGCAGTACTTC,CASSVSGGYEQYF
NA,NA,TRBV4-1,TRBJ2-7,TGCGCCAGCAGCCAAGTACAAGATGGTAGCGAGCAGTACTTC,CASSQVQDGSEQYF
NA,NA,TRBV13,TRBJ2-1,TGTGCCAGCAGCTCCTCAGTAGGAGATGAGCAGTTCTTC,CASSSSVGDEQFF
NA,NA,TRBV4-1,TRBJ2-7,TGCGCCAGCAGCCAAATTGAAGGGGGTTCCTACGAGCAGTACTTC,CASSQIEGGSYEQYF
NA,once,TRBV10-1,TRBJ2-7,TGCGCCAGCAGTGAGGGAAACGCGGGGACAGACTCCTACGAGCAGTACTTC,CASSEGNAGTDSYEQYF
NA,NA,TRBV4-1,TRBJ2-2,TGCGCCAGCAGCCAAGAACTCGGGGCAGGGGCGGGGGAGCTGTTTTTT,CASSQELGAGAGELFF
NA,NA,TRBV11-3,TRBJ2-1,TGTGCCAGCAGCTTCTCGATAGGGGATGAGCAGTTCTTC,CASSFSIGDEQFF
TRBD1,NA,TRBV5-5,TRBJ1-1,TGTGCCAGCAGCTCAATCCCGGACAGGGCGGGCACTGAAGCTTTCTTT,CASSSIPDRAGTEAFF
TRBD2,once,TRBV9,TRBJ2-1,TGTGCCAGCAGCGAAGGACTAGCGGGAGCTGAGCAGTTCTTC,CASSEGLAGAEQFF
NA,NA,TRBV12-5,TRBJ1-5,TGTGCTAGTGGTTCGACAACTTCAGGGTTTCAGGGACAGCCCCAGCATTTT,CASGSTTSGFQGQPQHF
TRBD1,NA,TRBV7-9,TRBJ1-1,TGTGCCAGCAGCACTCGGACAGGGAGCGATGAAGCTTTCTTT,CASSTRTGSDEAFF
NA,once,TRBV9,TRBJ1-5,TGTGCCAGCAGCCCTACGGGCGGGAATCAGCCCCAGCATTTT,CASSPTGGNQPQHF
TRBD2,NA,TRBV27,TRBJ2-1,TGTGCCAGCAGTCCGCTGAGCGGGACGGACAATGAGCAGTTCTTC,CASSPLSGTDNEQFF
NA,NA,TRBV7-8,TRBJ2-1,TGTGCCAGCAGACACAACCCGGCCAGACGGGATGAGCAGTTCTTC,CASRHNPARRDEQFF
TRBD1,NA,TRBV28,TRBJ1-2,TGTGCCAGCAGAGATGGACAGGGATACTATGGCTACACCTTC,CASRDGQGYYGYTF
NA,NA,TRBV5-4,TRBJ2-7,TGTGCCAGCAGCTTTTCATCCGGGTCCTACGAGCAGTACTTC,CASSFSSGSYEQYF
NA,NA,TRBV6-5,TRBJ1-6,TGTGCCAGCAGTTACTCAGGGGTCAGGAATTCACCCCTCCACTTT,CASSYSGVRNSPLHF
NA,NA,TRBV30,TRBJ2-7,TGTGCCTGGAGTGTAATCGCGGCCGAGCAGTACTTC,CAWSVIAAEQYF
NA,NA,TRBV27,TRBJ2-7,TGTGCCAGCAGTCCGATACCAGGGAGATCATACTCCTACGAGCAGTACTTC,CASSPIPGRSYSYEQYF
NA,NA,TRBV7-2,TRBJ2-5,TGTGCCAGCAGCTTAGCGCCGCAGGGTCCAGACTTC,CASSLAPQGPDF
NA,NA,TRBV5-6,TRBJ2-7,TGTGCCAGCAGCTTTTCAGGGTTCGACGAGCAGTACTTC,CASSFSGFDEQYF
NA,few,TRBV16,TRBJ1-2,TGTGCCAGCAGCCAAAAAGCCCACCCAGGGTTTGCTGGCTACACCTTC,CASSQKAHPGFAGYTF
NA,NA,TRBV25-1,TRBJ1-2,TGTGCCAGCAGTGAATGGGGCAACTATGGCTACACCTTC,CASSEWGNYGYTF
TRBD2,NA,TRBV10-2,TRBJ2-3,TGCGCCAGCAGCACTCTAGCGGGAGCCGCTTTTAGCACAGATACGCAGTATTTT,CASSTLAGAAFSTDTQYF
NA,NA,TRBV27,TRBJ2-3,TGTGCCAGCAGTTTCAGCCGGGCAGATACGCAGTATTTT,CASSFSRADTQYF
TRBD1,NA,TRBV5-1,TRBJ1-4,TGCGCCAGCAGCCGCGGGACAGGGGGTCACTATGAAAAACTGTTTTTT,CASSRGTGGHYEKLFF
NA,NA,TRBV19,TRBJ2-3,TGTGCCAGTAGTGTGACTAGTTCTAGCACAGATACGCAGTATTTT,CASSVTSSSTDTQYF
NA,NA,TRBV7-2,TRBJ1-3,TGTGCCAGCACCGAAGCGGGCGGACCTGGAAACACCATATATTTT,CASTEAGGPGNTIYF
TRBD2,once,TRBV7-9,TRBJ2-1,TGTGCCAGCAGCTTAAGGACTAGCGGGAGTAATGAGCAGTTCTTC,CASSLRTSGSNEQFF
NA,NA,TRBV4-1,TRBJ1-4,TGCGCCAGCAGCCAAGAACCGGGGGTCGATAATGAAAAACTGTTTTTT,CASSQEPGVDNEKLFF
TRBD2,NA,TRBV23-1,TRBJ2-1,TGCGCCAGCAGTCATCCTCGGTGGCCTTCGCGGGGGGACAATGAGCAGTTCTTC,CASSHPRWPSRGDNEQFF
TRBD1,NA,TRBV10-2,TRBJ1-1,TGCGCCAGCAAGTTACAGGGGGCGGACACTGAAGCTTTCTTT,CASKLQGADTEAFF
TRBD1,NA,TRBV6-5,TRBJ2-2,TGTGCCAGCAGTTACTATGGACAGGGGTTCTGGGAGCTGTTTTTT,CASSYYGQGFWELFF
TRBD1,NA,TRBV5-1,TRBJ1-5,TGCGCCAGCAGCTTGGGGCGCCGGGACAGGGGAGTTTTTAGGAATCAGCCCCAGCATTTT,CASSLGRRDRGVFRNQPQHF
NA,NA,TRBV7-9,TRBJ2-5,TGTGCCAGCAGCCCCCAACAGGGTTTGCTGGAGACCCAGTACTTC,CASSPQQGLLETQYF
TRBD2,NA,TRBV2,TRBJ2-7,TGTGCCAGCAGACCAGCGGGAGGGACCTACGAGCAGTACTTC,CASRPAGGTYEQYF
NA,NA,TRBV7-9,TRBJ2-5,TGTGCCAGCAGCTCGAACCCGGAAGAGACCCAGTACTTC,CASSSNPEETQYF
TRBD1,NA,TRBV7-9,TRBJ1-2,TGTGCCAGCAGCTCCCGTACCGGGACAGGGGAAGGCTACACCTTC,CASSSRTGTGEGYTF
NA,NA,TRBV27,TRBJ1-1,TGTGCCAGCGAGCCCTGGGGAGGCACTGAAGCTTTCTTT,CASEPWGGTEAFF
TRBD1,NA,TRBV12-5,TRBJ2-3,TGTGCTAGTGTTAGGACAGGGGTTAGCACAGATACGCAGTATTTT,CASVRTGVSTDTQYF
NA,NA,TRBV6-5,TRBJ1-1,TGTGCCAGCAGTTACTCATTAGCCCTGGAGACTGAAGCTTTCTTT,CASSYSLALETEAFF